Reported below is one T cell receptor beta chain. Its target is not known. Ahead of sequencing, the ViraFEST assay grew antigen-specific CD4+ T cells using viral peptide pools. Following culture for approximately 11 days, CD4+ T cells were isolated. According to PCR results, the person was infected with SARS-CoV-2 between March and December 2020. Cultivation was performed at a few million PBMC per well with roughly 10 IU/ml IL-2 and around 10 ug/ml peptides added. Half the medium was swapped for IL-2 medium on days 3 and 7. This specimen belongs to a study of vaccination effects on CD4 cells after COVID-19. The wider study: Sample donation by two convalescent patients took place 16 days and one week before vaccination. Regarding the study as a whole: Late in the post-vaccination period, infection-induced and vaccine-induced clones underwent marked clonal contraction.

TCRdb's table, derived via immunoSEQ multiplex PCR, lists solely in-frame clones and lacks some. This table holds more than 20,000 clones, more than 60% found once. The germline gives CDR1 SGHDT, CDR2 YYEEEE. The trim removed 1 base at V and 7 bases at J, leaving 6 bases unmatched. This CDR3 has 15 residues. The TCR comes from a human donor who had a prior SARS-CoV-2 infection. This chain connects TRBV5-6 to TRBJ2-3; 10 nucleotides line up with TRBD2. The material was CD4+ T cells from PBMCs cultured with a peptide pool, obtained before COVID-19 vaccination. The CDR3 sequence is CASSLSLAGTNTQYF. CDR3 nucleotides: TGTGCCAGCAGCTTGTCACTAGCGGGGACTAATACGCAGTATTTT.